Listed below are T cell receptor beta chains from one sample, sequenced in a study of shared clonotypes between healthy human individuals. Profiling relied on immunoSEQ multiplex PCR, and the TCRdb table lists in-frame clones only, not all of them. Of about 560,000 clones listed, around 78% were seen once; the top ten hold 12%. The sequenced material came from PBMCs. The origin of the receptors is a woman aged 40 to 50 in good health. Some clones in this sample may be carry-over from other donors' samples. Each CDR3 is given with its conserved first and last residue. D genes are given only for firm matches. Size is omitted from some rows. Given values are once, few, many or a class for expanded clones.

length,size,D,V,J,DNA,CDR3
15,-,-,TRBV7-9,TRBJ2-2,TGTGCCAGCACCACACTAGAGAGTGGAACCGGGGAGCTGTTTTTT,CASTTLESGTGELFF
14,-,-,TRBV5-1,TRBJ2-7,TGCGCCAGCCAGGCGCAGGGATCAAGTTACGAGCAGTACTTC,CASQAQGSSYEQYF
16,-,TRBD1,TRBV5-1,TRBJ2-1,TGCGCCAGCAGCTTGGTTACAGGGGGCCTTTACAATGAGCAGTTCTTC,CASSLVTGGLYNEQFF
16,few,-,TRBV7-9,TRBJ1-4,TGTGCCAGCAGCTTAGACCTAACAGGGAATAATGAAAAACTGTTTTTT,CASSLDLTGNNEKLFF
14,-,-,TRBV13,TRBJ2-7,TGTGCCAGCAGCCCCCGGGACTTCTCCTACGAGCAGTACTTC,CASSPRDFSYEQYF
13,-,TRBD1,TRBV5-1,TRBJ1-1,TGCGCCAGCAGGGTTACAGGGGACACTGAAGCTTTCTTT,CASRVTGDTEAFF
15,-,TRBD2,TRBV7-8,TRBJ2-1,TGTGCCAGCAGAGCCGAGGGAGGGGTCGACAATGAGCAGTTCTTC,CASRAEGGVDNEQFF
16,-,-,TRBV19,TRBJ1-5,TGTGCCAGTAGTAACCGACAGTTTGGTGTAAATCAGCCCCAGCATTTT,CASSNRQFGVNQPQHF
15,-,TRBD2,TRBV6-5,TRBJ2-7,TGTGCCAGCAGTTACGGCGGCGGGAGTATGTACGAGCAGTACTTC,CASSYGGGSMYEQYF
15,-,TRBD2,TRBV28,TRBJ2-7,TGTGCCAGCAGTCCCGGGACTAGCGGGCCAGGGCGGGAGTACTTC,CASSPGTSGPGREYF
14,-,-,TRBV6-5,TRBJ1-2,TGTGCCAGCAGCCGTATGGGGGGCGAGGGTGGCTACACCTTC,CASSRMGGEGGYTF
15,-,-,TRBV28,TRBJ2-1,TGTGCCAGCACCACGCCGTACGCCGTCTTAAATGAGCAGTTCTTC,CASTTPYAVLNEQFF
14,-,TRBD2,TRBV29-1,TRBJ2-5,TGCAGCGCCGGCCTAGCGGGAGGAAGGGAGACCCAGTACTTC,CSAGLAGGRETQYF
14,-,-,TRBV14,TRBJ2-3,TGTGCCAGCAGCCAAGCTCCTTTGTCAGATACGCAGTATTTT,CASSQAPLSDTQYF
17,-,TRBD2,TRBV4-2,TRBJ2-2,TGTGCCAGCAGAGGTCGCGAAGCGGGGGCGAACACCGGGGAGCTGTTTTTT,CASRGREAGANTGELFF
14,few,-,TRBV7-3,TRBJ1-1,TGTGCCAGCAGCCCGACAGGCCCAAACACTGAAGCTTTCTTT,CASSPTGPNTEAFF
15,-,TRBD1,TRBV29-1,TRBJ1-1,TGCAGCGTTGAGGCCCTGGACAGGGGGGGCACTGAAGCTTTCTTT,CSVEALDRGGTEAFF
15,-,TRBD2,TRBV4-2,TRBJ2-5,TGTGCCAGCAGCCCCGGGACTAGCGGGCAAGAGACCCAGTACTTC,CASSPGTSGQETQYF
15,-,TRBD2,TRBV7-8,TRBJ2-1,TGTGCCAGCAGCGCGACTAGCGGGAGTATGAATGAGCAGTTCTTC,CASSATSGSMNEQFF
16,-,-,TRBV4-1,TRBJ1-4,TGCGCCAGCAGCCAACCCCGGCGGGGATCTAATGAAAAACTGTTTTTT,CASSQPRRGSNEKLFF
20,-,TRBD1,TRBV4-2,TRBJ1-6,TGTGCCAGCAGCCAAAAACCGGGACAGGGAAACGCAATGAATAATTCACCCCTCCACTTT,CASSQKPGQGNAMNNSPLHF
14,-,-,TRBV2,TRBJ2-5,TGTGCCAGCAGTGAAGCCCCTGCGGGGGAGACCCAGTACTTC,CASSEAPAGETQYF
12,-,-,TRBV18,TRBJ1-1,TGTGCCAGCTCCCTGGATAGCAGTGAAGCTTTCTTT,CASSLDSSEAFF
16,-,-,TRBV4-3,TRBJ2-5,TGCGCCAGCAGCCAAGCGGCGGGGGCAACTGGTGAGACCCAGTACTTC,CASSQAAGATGETQYF
14,few,TRBD1,TRBV27,TRBJ2-2,TGTGCCAGCAATACAGGGGGGTACACCGGGGAGCTGTTTTTT,CASNTGGYTGELFF
13,-,-,TRBV6-5,TRBJ1-1,TGTGCCAGCAGCCGCACTCGGGGCACTGAAGCTTTCTTT,CASSRTRGTEAFF
12,once,-,TRBV7-2,TRBJ2-1,TGTGCCAGCAGCCCCCGGGGCCTGGGGCAGTTCTTC,CASSPRGLGQFF
12,-,-,TRBV7-9,TRBJ2-7,TGTGCCAGCAGCTTCGGGCGGAACGAGCAGTACTTC,CASSFGRNEQYF
15,-,-,TRBV5-1,TRBJ2-5,TGCGCCAGCAGCTCGACCCGGACAGAACAAGAGACCCAGTACTTC,CASSSTRTEQETQYF
14,-,-,TRBV6-6,TRBJ2-1,TGTGCCAGCAGTCTAGTTGGCTCCTACAATGAGCAGTTCTTC,CASSLVGSYNEQFF
14,-,-,TRBV6-6,TRBJ2-3,TGTGCCAGCAGTTACGAGGCGGTGTCAGATACGCAATATTTT,CASSYEAVSDTQYF
14,-,-,TRBV2,TRBJ1-2,TGTGCCACGGACGTCACAGGGCCCTACTATGGCTACACCTTC,CATDVTGPYYGYTF
15,-,TRBD1,TRBV6-1,TRBJ2-5,TGTGCCAGCAGTGAGGGCGCCAGGGGGCAAGAGACCCAGTACTTC,CASSEGARGQETQYF
14,few,TRBD2,TRBV28,TRBJ2-7,TGTGCCAGCAGGAGAGCGGGACGTAACTACGAGCAGTACTTC,CASRRAGRNYEQYF
15,-,TRBD2,TRBV6-5,TRBJ2-3,TGTGCCAGCAGAATGAGCGGGACTAGCACAGATACGCAGTATTTT,CASRMSGTSTDTQYF